This T cell receptor beta chain was sequenced in a study of blood T cell repertoires in COVID-19. Recruits, aged roughly 18 to 95 years, lived in 24 US areas. Categorization into cohorts depended on clinical history that participants reported. Two consecutive negative NP/OP PCR tests, clearance, or resolved symptoms defined Cohort 3 recovery. Sequenced by immunoSEQ multiplex PCR; TCRdb stores in-frame clones only, minus some. The sample shows approximately 230,000 clones, almost 85% of them seen only once. CDR3 size: 15 residues. Per germline, CDR1 SNHLY and CDR2 FYNNEI. After removal of 2 bases from V and 2 bases from J, the junction contained 4 bases not matched to a gene.

The chain uses TRBV2 and TRBJ1-2; 8 nucleotides match TRBD1. Sequenced material: PBMCs or T cells enriched from blood (not recorded which). This receptor was obtained from a man aged 35 to 55 who had recovered from COVID-19. The CDR3 region is CASSESGGANYGYTF. The CDR3 nucleotides are TGTGCCAGCAGTGAATCAGGGGGCGCGAACTATGGCTACACCTTC.